The sequence of this T cell receptor beta chain was determined in a study of regulatory T cells in long-lasting Graves disease. General observations from the study: There was favoring of TRBV28, TRBJ1-2 and TRBJ2-5 in persistent disease. Persistent Graves' cases showed lower TCR diversity than newly diagnosed cases. Analysis covered peripheral blood alone, not thyroid tissue.

Time point described: newly diagnosed GD, antithyroid drugs for less than 3 months. Making the TCR library involved RNA that had been extracted from PBMCs. All patients originated from an endocrinology department located in Xi'an, China. For this clonotype: Its target is unknown.

Arm-PCR of CDR3 regions with iRepertoire HTBI primers generated TCR beta libraries. Each CDR3 protein gets one entry after TCRdb re-called the multiplex PCR reads with MiXCR. This table has 500,000 or so distinct CDR3 sequences, around 13% appearing once. V shed 5 bases, J shed 7 bases, and the junction held 13 bases outside the gene matches. The CDR3 loop spans 16 amino acids. Germline values: CDR1 SEHNR, CDR2 FQNEAQ (reference sequence). These data were also filed under a second study, of T cells in Graves' hyperthyroidism and ophthalmopathy.

This clonotype was sampled from a woman in her 50s with Graves disease. The chain is built from TRBV7-9 and TRBJ2-3, with TRBD2 matching over 9 bases. This specimen was peripheral blood mononuclear cells (PBMCs), taken at new diagnosis, from a patient treated with antithyroid drugs. The CDR3 spells CASSPYPRTSAHTQYF. The DNA of the CDR3 is TGTGCCAGCAGCCCATATCCGAGGACTAGCGCACATACGCAGTATTTT.